The sequence of this T cell receptor beta chain was determined in a study of cytomegalovirus exposure and HLA in healthy donors. Study results and limitations: A missense variant in DCLRE1C was later tied to TCR beta V- and J-gene trimming. Accurate prediction of most subjects' HLA-A and HLA-B alleles from TCR beta sequences was reported. Apparent HLA restriction characterized most CMV-associated TCR beta chains in a later analysis.

In regard to this clone: Its antigen is undetermined. The junction departs from the called germline gene at one end, perhaps through a read error.

The CDR3 is made up of 15 amino acids. Per the germline V gene, CDR1 is SSHAT and CDR2 is FNYEAQ (reference sequence). PCR used 60 Vbeta primers and 13 Jbeta primers. The data were produced by immunoSEQ multiplex PCR, yet TCRdb's version contains in-frame clones alone and is incomplete. The sample shows 120,000 to 150,000 clones, and around 1.5% sits with its ten largest clones. The sample was PBMCs. The rearrangement links TRBV7-7 to TRBJ2-5, with a weak D call TRBD1 (5 bases). The source is a woman aged 50 to 60 in good health and CMV-seronegative. The CDR3 is CASSLALQGEETQYF. In DNA form, the CDR3 reads TGTGCTAGCAGCTTAGCATTACAAGGGGAAGAGACCCAGTACTTC. Based on the CDR3 plus reference TRBV7-7 and TRBJ2-5, the full variable domain is GAGVSQSPRYKVTKRGQDVTLRCDPISSHATLYWYQQALGQGPEFLTYFNYEAQPDKSGLPSDRFSAERPEGSISTLTIQRTEQRDSAMYRCASSLALQGEETQYFGPGTRLLVL.